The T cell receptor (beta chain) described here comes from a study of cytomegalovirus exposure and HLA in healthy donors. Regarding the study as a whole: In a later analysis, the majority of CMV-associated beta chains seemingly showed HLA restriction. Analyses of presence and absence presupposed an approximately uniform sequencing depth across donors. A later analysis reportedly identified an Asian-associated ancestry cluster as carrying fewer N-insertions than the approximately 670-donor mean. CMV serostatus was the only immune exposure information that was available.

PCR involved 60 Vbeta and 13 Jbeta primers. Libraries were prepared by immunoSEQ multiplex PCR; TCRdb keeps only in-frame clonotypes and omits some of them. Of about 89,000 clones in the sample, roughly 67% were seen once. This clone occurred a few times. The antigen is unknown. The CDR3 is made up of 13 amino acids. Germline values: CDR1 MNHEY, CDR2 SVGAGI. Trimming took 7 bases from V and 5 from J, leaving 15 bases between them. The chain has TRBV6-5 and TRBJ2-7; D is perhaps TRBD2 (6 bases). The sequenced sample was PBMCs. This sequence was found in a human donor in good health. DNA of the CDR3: TGTGCCAGCACCAAGGGGAGCGGGCACGAGCAGTACTTC. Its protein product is CASTKGSGHEQYF.